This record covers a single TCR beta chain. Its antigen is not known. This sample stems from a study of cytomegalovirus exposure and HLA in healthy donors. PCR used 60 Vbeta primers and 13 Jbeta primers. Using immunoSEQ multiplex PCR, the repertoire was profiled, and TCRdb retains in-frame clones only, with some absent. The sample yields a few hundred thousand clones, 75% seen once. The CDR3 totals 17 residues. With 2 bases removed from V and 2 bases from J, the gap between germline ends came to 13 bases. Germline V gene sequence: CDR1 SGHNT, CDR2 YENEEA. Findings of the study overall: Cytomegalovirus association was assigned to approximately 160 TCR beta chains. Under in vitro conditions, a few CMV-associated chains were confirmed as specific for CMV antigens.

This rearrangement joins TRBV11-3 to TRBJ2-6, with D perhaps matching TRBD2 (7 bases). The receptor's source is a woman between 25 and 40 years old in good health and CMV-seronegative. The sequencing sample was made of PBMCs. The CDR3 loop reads CASSLNRGGTGANVLTF. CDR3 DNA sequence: TGTGCCAGCAGCTTAAATAGGGGGGGAACTGGGGCCAACGTCCTGACTTTC.